This TCR beta chain was sequenced for a study of T-cell memory formation after mild COVID-19. Study results and caveats: Among contracting clones, CD4+ were mainly CM/EM and CD8+ enriched in EMRA. CD4+ bias marked clones expanding day 15 to 37, unlike balanced contracting clones.

TCR alpha and TCR beta cDNA libraries carrying sample barcodes and UMIs came from 5'RACE with constant-segment primers. TCRdb called the 5' RACE reads again in MiXCR, with one record for every CDR3 protein. The sample consists of roughly 240,000 distinct CDR3 sequences, around 15% of them appearing once. Comments on this clonotype: Its antigen is undetermined.

The TCR comes from a man aged 18 to 30 who had mild COVID-19 (a few samples of this study predate the infection). Cell type and time point are not known. Source material: PBMCs or a T cell subset sorted from them (not recorded which).

CDR3 bases: TGTGCCAGCACCGCCCTACCCAATCAGCCCCAGCATTTT. Protein product: CASTALPNQPQHF. The chain recombines TRBV12-3 or TRBV12-4 with TRBJ1-5; no firm D call. The CDR3 sequence is 13 residues long. Between the trimmed V and J ends, which lost 7 bases and 3 bases, there was a span of 10 bases.